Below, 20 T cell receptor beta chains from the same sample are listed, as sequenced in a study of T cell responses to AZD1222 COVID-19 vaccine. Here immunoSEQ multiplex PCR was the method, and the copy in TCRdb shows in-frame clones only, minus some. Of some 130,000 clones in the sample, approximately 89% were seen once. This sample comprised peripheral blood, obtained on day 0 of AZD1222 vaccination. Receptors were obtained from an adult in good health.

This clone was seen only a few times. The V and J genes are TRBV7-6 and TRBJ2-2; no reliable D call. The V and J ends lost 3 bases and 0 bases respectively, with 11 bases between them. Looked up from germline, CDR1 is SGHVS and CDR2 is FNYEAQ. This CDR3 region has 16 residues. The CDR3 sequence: CASSLYASTNTGELFF. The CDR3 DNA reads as TGTGCCAGCAGCTTGTATGCTAGTACGAACACCGGGGAGCTGTTTTTT.

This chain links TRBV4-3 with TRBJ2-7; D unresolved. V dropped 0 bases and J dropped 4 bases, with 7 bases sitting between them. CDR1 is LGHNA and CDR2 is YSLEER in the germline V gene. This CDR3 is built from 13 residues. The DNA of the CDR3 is TGCGCCAGCAGCCAAGAAATACTATACGAGCAGTACTTC. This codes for CASSQEILYEQYF.

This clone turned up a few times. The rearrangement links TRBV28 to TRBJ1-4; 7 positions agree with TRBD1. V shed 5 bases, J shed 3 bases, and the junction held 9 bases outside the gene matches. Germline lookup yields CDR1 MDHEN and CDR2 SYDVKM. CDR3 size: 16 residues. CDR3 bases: TGTGCCAGCAGTCGGCGCAGGGGGTGGTCTAATGAAAAACTGTTTTTT. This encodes CASSRRRGWSNEKLFF.

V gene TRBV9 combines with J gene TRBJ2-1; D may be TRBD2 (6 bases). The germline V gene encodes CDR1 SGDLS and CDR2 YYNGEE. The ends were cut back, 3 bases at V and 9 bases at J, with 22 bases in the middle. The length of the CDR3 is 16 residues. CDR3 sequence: CASSAAVSGEDTEQFF. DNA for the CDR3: TGTGCCAGCAGCGCCGCGGTTTCGGGGGAAGACACTGAGCAGTTCTTC.

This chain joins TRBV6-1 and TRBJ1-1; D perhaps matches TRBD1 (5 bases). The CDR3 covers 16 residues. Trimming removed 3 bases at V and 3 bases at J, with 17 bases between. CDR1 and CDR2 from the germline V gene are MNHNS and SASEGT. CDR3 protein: CASSDGWARGDTEAFF. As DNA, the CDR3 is TGTGCCAGCAGTGACGGCTGGGCCCGAGGGGACACTGAAGCTTTCTTT.

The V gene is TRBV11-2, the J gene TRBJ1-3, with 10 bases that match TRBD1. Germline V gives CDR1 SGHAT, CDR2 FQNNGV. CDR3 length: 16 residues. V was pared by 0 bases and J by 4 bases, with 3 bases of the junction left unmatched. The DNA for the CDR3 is TGTGCCAGCAGCTTAGAGGGACAGGGGACCGGAAACACCATATATTTT. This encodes CASSLEGQGTGNTIYF.

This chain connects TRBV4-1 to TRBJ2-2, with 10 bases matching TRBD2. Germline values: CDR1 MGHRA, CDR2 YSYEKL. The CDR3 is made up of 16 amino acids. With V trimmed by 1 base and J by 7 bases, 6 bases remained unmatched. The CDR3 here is CASSQGSSGSLGELFF. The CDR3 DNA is TGCGCCAGCAGCCAAGGGTCTAGCGGGAGCCTCGGGGAGCTGTTTTTT.

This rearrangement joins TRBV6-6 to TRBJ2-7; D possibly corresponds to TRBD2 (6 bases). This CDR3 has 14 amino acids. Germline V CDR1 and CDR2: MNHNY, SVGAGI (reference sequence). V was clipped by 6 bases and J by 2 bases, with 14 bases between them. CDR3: CASSPGGTPYEQYF. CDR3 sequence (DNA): TGTGCCAGCAGCCCCGGGGGTACCCCCTACGAGCAGTACTTC.

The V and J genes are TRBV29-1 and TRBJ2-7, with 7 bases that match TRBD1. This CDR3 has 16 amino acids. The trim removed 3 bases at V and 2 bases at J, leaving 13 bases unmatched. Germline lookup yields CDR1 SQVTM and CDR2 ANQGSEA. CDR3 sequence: CSVESGRDRGAYEQYF. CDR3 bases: TGCAGCGTTGAGTCTGGTCGGGACAGAGGAGCCTACGAGCAGTACTTC.

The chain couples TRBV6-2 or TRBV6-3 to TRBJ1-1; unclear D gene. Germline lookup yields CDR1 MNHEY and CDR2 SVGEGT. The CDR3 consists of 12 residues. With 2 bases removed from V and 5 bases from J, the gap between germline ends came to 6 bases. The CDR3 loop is CASSYGETEAFF. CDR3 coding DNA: TGTGCCAGCAGTTACGGGGAAACTGAAGCTTTCTTT.

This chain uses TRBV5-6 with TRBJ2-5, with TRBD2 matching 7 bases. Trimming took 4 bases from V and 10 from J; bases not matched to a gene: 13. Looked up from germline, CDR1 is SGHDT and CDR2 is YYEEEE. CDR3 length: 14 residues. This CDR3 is CASSPGGPFLDQYF. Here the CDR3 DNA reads TGTGCCAGCAGCCCGGGGGGACCCTTCTTAGACCAGTACTTC.

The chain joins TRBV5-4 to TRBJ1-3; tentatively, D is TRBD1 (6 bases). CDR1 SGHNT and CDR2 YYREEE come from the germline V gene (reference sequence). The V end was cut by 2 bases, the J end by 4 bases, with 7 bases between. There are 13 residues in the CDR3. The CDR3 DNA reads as TGTGCCAGCAGCTTTGGACAGGGAAACACCATATATTTT. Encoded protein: CASSFGQGNTIYF.

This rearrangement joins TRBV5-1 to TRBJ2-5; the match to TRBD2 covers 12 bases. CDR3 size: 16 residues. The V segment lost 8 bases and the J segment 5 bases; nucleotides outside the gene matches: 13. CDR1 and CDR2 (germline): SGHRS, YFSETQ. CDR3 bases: TGCGCCAGATGGACTAGCGGGACAAGAGAGGGCGAGACCCAGTACTTC. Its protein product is CARWTSGTREGETQYF.

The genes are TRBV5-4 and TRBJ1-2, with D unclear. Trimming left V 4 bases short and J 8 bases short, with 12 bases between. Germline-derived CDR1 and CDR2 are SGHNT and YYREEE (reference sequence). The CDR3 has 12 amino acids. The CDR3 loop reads CASSLDRQGYTF. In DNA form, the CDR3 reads TGTGCCAGCAGCCTAGACCGCCAAGGCTACACCTTC. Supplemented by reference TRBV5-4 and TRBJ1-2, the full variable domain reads ETGVTQSPTHLIKTRGQQVTLRCSSQSGHNTVSWYQQALGQGPQFIFQYYREEENGRGNFPPRFSGLQFPNYSSELNVNALELDDSALYLCASSLDRQGYTFGSGTRLTVV.

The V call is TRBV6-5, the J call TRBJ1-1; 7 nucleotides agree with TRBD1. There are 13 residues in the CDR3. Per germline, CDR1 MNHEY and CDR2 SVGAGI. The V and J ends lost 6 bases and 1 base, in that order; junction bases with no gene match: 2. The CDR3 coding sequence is TGTGCCAGCAGGGGACAGCCGAACACTGAAGCTTTCTTT. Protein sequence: CASRGQPNTEAFF.

CDR3: CASSGFGTSGGELFF. The CDR3 nucleotides read TGTGCCAGCAGTGGATTCGGGACTAGCGGCGGGGAGCTGTTTTTT. The chain couples TRBV2 to TRBJ2-2, with 11 nucleotides matching TRBD2. CDR1 and CDR2 from the germline V gene are SNHLY and FYNNEI. V shed 4 bases and J 7 bases; nucleotides not matched to a gene: 5. The CDR3 contains 15 residues.

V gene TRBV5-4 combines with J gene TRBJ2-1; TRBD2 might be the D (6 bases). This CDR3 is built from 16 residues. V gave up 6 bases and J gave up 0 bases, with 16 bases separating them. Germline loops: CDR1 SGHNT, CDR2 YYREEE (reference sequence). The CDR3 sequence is CASTLDYSSSYNEQFF. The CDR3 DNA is TGTGCCAGCACTCTGGACTATTCGAGCTCCTACAATGAGCAGTTCTTC.

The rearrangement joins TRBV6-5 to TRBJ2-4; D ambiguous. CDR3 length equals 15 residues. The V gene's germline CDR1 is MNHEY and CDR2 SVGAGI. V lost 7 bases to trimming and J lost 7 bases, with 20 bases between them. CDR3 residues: CASIKTLEFLNIQYF. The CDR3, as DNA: TGTGCCAGCATAAAAACACTGGAGTTCTTGAACATTCAGTACTTC.

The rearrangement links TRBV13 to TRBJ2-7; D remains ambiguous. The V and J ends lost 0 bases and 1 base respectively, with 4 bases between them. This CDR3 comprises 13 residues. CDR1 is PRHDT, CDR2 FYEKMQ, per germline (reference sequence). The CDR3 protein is CASSLGRSYEQYF. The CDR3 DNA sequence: TGTGCCAGCAGCTTAGGGAGGTCCTACGAGCAGTACTTC.

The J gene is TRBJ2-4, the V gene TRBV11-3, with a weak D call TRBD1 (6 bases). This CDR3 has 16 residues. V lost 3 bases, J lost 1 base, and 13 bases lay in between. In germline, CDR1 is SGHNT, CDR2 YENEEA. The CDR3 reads CASSLTGLVAKNIQYF. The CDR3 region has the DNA TGTGCCAGCAGCTTGACAGGTCTTGTCGCCAAAAACATTCAGTACTTC. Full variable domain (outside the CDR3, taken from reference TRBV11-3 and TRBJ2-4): EAGVVQSPRYKIIEKKQPVAFWCNPISGHNTLYWYLQNLGQGPELLIRYENEEAVDDSQLPKDRFSAERLKGVDSTLKIQPAELGDSAVYLCASSLTGLVAKNIQYFGAGTRLSVL.